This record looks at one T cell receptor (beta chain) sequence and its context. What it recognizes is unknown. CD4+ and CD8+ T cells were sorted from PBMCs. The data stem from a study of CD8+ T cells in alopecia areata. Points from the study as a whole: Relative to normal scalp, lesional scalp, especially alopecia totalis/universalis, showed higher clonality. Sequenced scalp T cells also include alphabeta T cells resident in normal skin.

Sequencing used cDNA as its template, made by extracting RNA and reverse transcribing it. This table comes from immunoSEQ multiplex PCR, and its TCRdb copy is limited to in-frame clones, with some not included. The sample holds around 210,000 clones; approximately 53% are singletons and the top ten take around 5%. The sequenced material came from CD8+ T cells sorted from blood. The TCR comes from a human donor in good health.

CDR3 sequence reads: CAIGQGNTEAFF. Here the CDR3 DNA reads TGTGCCATAGGACAGGGCAACACTGAAGCTTTCTTT. The rearrangement links TRBV15 to TRBJ1-1; TRBD1 agrees at 8 bases. V dropped 10 bases and J dropped 2; count of bases not matched to a gene: 3. Germline lookup yields CDR1 LNHNV and CDR2 YYDKDF (reference sequence). The CDR3 extends over 12 amino acids.